The clone carrying this TCR beta chain was seen only a few times. Antigen: not known. MiXCR was run by TCRdb on the reads, yielding one entry per CDR3 protein. The sample shows around 360,000 distinct CDR3 sequences, roughly a third of them seen only once. These data come from a study of T cell repertoires in cytomegalovirus infection. At the level of the study: CMV epitopes in the study were HLA-C-restricted (recently identified) and HLA-B-restricted (well studied). A matching HLA type, together with CMV infection, was signaled by public TCR beta signatures.

Overall study results and limits: Dominant in the ex vivo response were TCR beta clonotypes restricted by HLA-C and specific for CMV. Accumulated public TCR beta family frequency recognized individuals carrying CMV together with the relevant HLA.

The germline V gene has CDR1 MDHEN and CDR2 SYDVKM. V lost 2 bases, J lost 11 bases, and 10 bases stayed unmatched. The CDR3 has 15 residues. The V call is TRBV28, the J call TRBJ1-4, with 8 bases identical to TRBD1. This sequence originates from a human donor in good health (CMV status not recorded). Some clones in this sample may be carry-over from other donors' samples. The sample in question was cultured PBMCs, obtained from culture after CMV antigen stimulation. DNA of the CDR3: TGTGCCAGCAGTTTACCCGGGACAGGCTCGGGGAAACTGTTTTTT. It translates to CASSLPGTGSGKLFF.